The sequence of this T cell receptor beta chain was determined in a study of cytomegalovirus exposure and HLA in healthy donors. Study context: The 120 validation repertoires used the same platform as the approximately 700 first-cohort repertoires (as reported by a later analysis).

Remarks on this clone: Its specificity is not known.

Whole-study findings and limits: Reportedly, diagnosis of cytomegalovirus status by the classifier showed high specificity and sensitivity.

Sequencing was performed with immunoSEQ multiplex PCR; in TCRdb, only in-frame clones are kept and a portion is missing. This table has about 140,000 clones, around 85% appearing once. This CDR3 region has 16 residues. The material sequenced was PBMCs. This TCR derives from a man aged 18 to 30 in good health and CMV-seronegative. The chain uses TRBV21-1 and TRBJ2-2; the listed D gene, TRBD1, was not tested against the DNA. TRBV21-1 is annotated as a pseudogene. The CDR3 loop is CASSTAGAQNTGELFF. CDR3 in DNA: TGTGCCAGCAGCACTGCAGGGGCCCAGAACACCGGGGAGCTGTTTTTT.